Presented here are 21 T cell receptor beta chains from one specimen sequenced in a study of blood T cells in healthy people across ages. Next came a second PCR, run for roughly 6 to 11 cycles, which used a sample-barcoded 5' primer along with a J-beta primer mix. TCRdb re-called the 5' RACE reads with MiXCR, one entry per CDR3 protein. In the table there are almost 1 million distinct CDR3 sequences, roughly 50% of which are singletons. The source material was blood. Receptor source: a woman aged 55-70 years in good health.

On this clonotype itself: Sequence at one end of the junction differs from germline and may be a read error. The chain has TRBV30 and TRBJ2-3; possibly TRBD2 for D (6 bases). Germline CDR1 GTSNPN, CDR2 SVGIG (reference sequence). The CDR3 covers 12 residues. For the CDR3, the DNA is TGTGCCTGGAGCGGGAGCACAGATACGCGGTATTTT. Translated: CAWSGSTDTRYF. The variable domain in full, with the rest retrieved from reference TRBV30 and TRBJ2-3, is SQTIHQWPATLVQPVGSPLSLECTVEGTSNPNLYWYRQAAGRGLQLLFYSVGIGQISSEVPQNLSASRPQDRQFILSSKKLLLSDSGFYLCAWSGSTDTRYFGPGTRLTVL.

Regarding this clonotype: One end of the junction is discordant with germline, which a read error may explain. V and J are TRBV12-3 or TRBV12-4 and TRBJ2-3; D unresolved. CDR3 length equals 12 residues. The CDR3 sequence is CAGSFIWGTQYF. CDR3 nucleotides: TGTGCCGGCAGTTTCATCTGGGGTACGCAGTATTTT.

In the case of this clonotype: This may be a read error: a much more frequent sequence differs by one nucleotide. The chain joins TRBV7-2 to TRBJ2-1, with D uncertain. V lost 1 base and J 13 bases, leaving 14 bases between the germline ends. The CDR3 sequence is 13 residues long. The V gene's germline CDR1 is SGHTA and CDR2 FQGNSA. The CDR3 spells CASSLGMKETQFF. CDR3 nucleotides: TGTGCCAGCAGCTTAGGAATGAAAGAGACCCAGTTCTTC.

The rearrangement links TRBV29-1 to TRBJ1-5; D is possibly TRBD1 (5 bases). This CDR3 has 13 residues. V was clipped by 4 bases and J by 7 bases, with 14 bases between them. Germline V gives CDR1 SQVTM, CDR2 ANQGSEA. The CDR3 loop is CSVGDLGTQPQHF. CDR3 DNA: TGCAGCGTTGGGGACCTAGGGACGCAGCCCCAGCATTTT.

The chain couples TRBV18 to TRBJ2-5; 11 bases are shared with TRBD2. The J call is doubtful: the DNA matches TRBJ2-7 better. The CDR3 is 14 amino acids. The germline V gene has CDR1 KGHSH and CDR2 LQKENI. The CDR3 protein is CASSPPGLADEQYF. The CDR3 DNA reads TGTGCCAGCTCACCCCCGGGACTAGCGGACGAGCAGTACTTC.

This clonotype has just a few counts. The chain is built from TRBV20-1 and TRBJ2-1; 9 bases are a match to TRBD1. Germline V gene data show CDR1 as DFQATT and CDR2 as SNEGSKA (reference sequence). V trimming: 0 bases; J trimming: 4 bases; junction bases outside the gene matches: 4. The CDR3 loop spans 15 amino acids. The CDR3 protein is CSARDGTGFYNEQFF. The CDR3 nucleotides read TGCAGTGCTAGAGATGGGACAGGGTTTTACAATGAGCAGTTCTTC.

The J gene is TRBJ2-7, the V gene TRBV27; no reliable D call. The CDR3 is made up of 15 amino acids. Deletions cut 2 bases from V and 2 bases from J, with 13 bases between. CDR1 and CDR2 from the germline V gene are MNHEY and SMNVEV (reference sequence). The CDR3 is CASSLNRQAPYEQYF. The CDR3 DNA sequence: TGTGCCAGCAGTTTAAACCGACAAGCCCCCTACGAGCAGTACTTC.

CDR3 amino acids: CASTIAPGRYEQYF. In DNA form, the CDR3 reads TGTGCCAGCACCATAGCCCCGGGTCGGTACGAGCAGTACTTC. The chain joins TRBV6-1 to TRBJ2-4; D uncertain. The DNA end favors TRBJ2-7, so the J call may be wrong. CDR3 size: 14 residues. From germline, CDR1 is MNHNS and CDR2 SASEGT.

V usage is TRBV20-1 and J usage is TRBJ2-1; 11 nucleotides agree with TRBD2. J gave up 3 bases and V 6 bases, and 4 bases lay outside the gene matches. The CDR3 runs to 14 residues. The V gene's germline CDR1 is DFQATT and CDR2 SNEGSKA (reference sequence). CDR3 sequence: CSATGLAVYNEQFF. CDR3 nucleotide sequence: TGCAGTGCCACGGGACTAGCGGTCTACAATGAGCAGTTCTTC.

V gene TRBV13 combines with J gene TRBJ2-1, with a weak D call TRBD2 (5 bases). Germline V gene sequence: CDR1 PRHDT, CDR2 FYEKMQ (reference sequence). Trimming stripped 5 bases from V and 9 bases from J, with 20 bases between. The length of the CDR3 is 15 residues. CDR3 protein: CASSPGVGVEREQFF. The DNA for the CDR3 is TGTGCCAGCAGCCCAGGAGTGGGAGTCGAACGTGAGCAGTTCTTC.

The rearrangement uses TRBV28 and TRBJ2-1; TRBD1 matches at 10 bases. The germline V gene has CDR1 MDHEN and CDR2 SYDVKM. The V segment lost 5 bases and the J segment 5 bases; nucleotides outside the gene matches: 3. The CDR3 has 14 amino acids. DNA of the CDR3: TGTGCCAGCAGTAGACAGGGGGCCAACAATGAGCAGTTCTTC. Translation: CASSRQGANNEQFF.

This clonotype was seen many times. The V and J genes are TRBV6-6 and TRBJ1-2; D call uncertain. The CDR3 is made up of 13 amino acids. Trimming removed 4 bases from V and 1 base from J, with 7 bases in between. The germline V gene has CDR1 MNHNY and CDR2 SVGAGI (reference sequence). The CDR3 sequence: CASSSDRNYGYTF. The CDR3, as DNA: TGTGCCAGCAGTTCCGACCGTAACTATGGCTACACCTTC.

The chain recombines TRBV28 with TRBJ1-5; D uncertain. The V gene lost 4 bases and the J gene lost 0 bases, with 7 bases spanning the gap. The CDR3 runs to 14 residues. Per germline, CDR1 MDHEN and CDR2 SYDVKM. The CDR3 DNA reads as TGTGCCAGCAGTTCCAGATATAGCAATCAGCCCCAGCATTTT. This translates into CASSSRYSNQPQHF.

The chain recombines TRBV18 with TRBJ2-7, with D perhaps matching TRBD2 (5 bases). Trimming shortened V by 5 bases and J by 1 base, and 6 bases separated the two germline ends. Looked up from germline, CDR1 is KGHSH and CDR2 is LQKENI. There are 12 residues in the CDR3. The CDR3 coding sequence is TGTGCCAGCTCAGAGCGGTCCTACGAGCAGTACTTC. Amino acid sequence: CASSERSYEQYF.

The chain joins TRBV6-6 to TRBJ2-1; D is ambiguous. The CDR3 sequence is 12 residues long. Trimming shortened V by 4 bases and J by 15 bases, and 16 bases separated the two germline ends. Germline V gives CDR1 MNHNY, CDR2 SVGAGI (reference sequence). This CDR3 reads CASSSTVYPLFF. CDR3 coding DNA: TGTGCCAGCAGTTCCACCGTTTACCCCTTGTTCTTC.

This clonotype has only a few counts. J is TRBJ2-3 and V is TRBV11-2, with 7 bases matching TRBD2. Trimming took 5 bases from V and 6 from J; bases not matched to a gene: 11. This CDR3 has 15 residues. Germline loops: CDR1 SGHAT, CDR2 FQNNGV. The CDR3 loop reads CASSDRDYGGDTQYF. CDR3 in DNA: TGTGCCAGCAGCGACCGGGACTACGGAGGGGATACGCAGTATTTT.

The V gene is TRBV7-2, the J gene TRBJ1-5; 8 bases line up with TRBD1. The CDR3 consists of 16 residues. The trim removed 4 bases at V and 4 bases at J, leaving 9 bases unmatched. Germline lookup yields CDR1 SGHTA and CDR2 FQGNSA. The CDR3 reads CASSSPDRGTNQPQHF. The CDR3 DNA sequence: TGTGCCAGCAGCTCGCCCGACAGGGGAACGAATCAGCCCCAGCATTTT. The entire variable domain, with the rest obtained from reference TRBV7-2 and TRBJ1-5, is as follows: GAGVSQSPSNKVTEKGKDVELRCDPISGHTALYWYRQSLGQGLEFLIYFQGNSAPDKSGLPSDRFSAERTGGSVSTLTIQRTQQEDSAVYLCASSSPDRGTNQPQHFGDGTRLSIL.

The chain carries TRBV12-3 or TRBV12-4 and TRBJ2-1; no definite D call. Trimming pared 6 bases from V and 1 base from J, leaving 10 bases between. This CDR3 is 14 amino acids long. This CDR3 is CASSVTGSYNEQFF. The CDR3 nucleotides are TGTGCCAGCAGCGTCACTGGGTCCTACAATGAGCAGTTCTTC.

This chain uses TRBV5-5 with TRBJ1-5; TRBD1 matches at 7 bases. Germline lookup yields CDR1 SGHKS and CDR2 YYEKEE (reference sequence). Germline trimming cut 2 bases from V and 0 bases from J; bases unmatched to any gene: 8. The CDR3 length is 17 residues. CDR3: CASSFRDSRYSNQPQHF. The CDR3 DNA reads TGTGCCAGCAGCTTCCGGGACAGCAGATATAGCAATCAGCCCCAGCATTTT. Complete variable domain (other parts from reference TRBV5-5 and TRBJ1-5): DAGVTQSPTHLIKTRGQQVTLRCSPISGHKSVSWYQQVLGQGPQFIFQYYEKEERGRGNFPDRFSARQFPNYSSELNVNALLLGDSALYLCASSFRDSRYSNQPQHFGDGTRLSIL.

J is TRBJ2-7 and V is TRBV9, with D tentatively TRBD2 (6 bases). The germline V gene encodes CDR1 SGDLS and CDR2 YYNGEE. Trimming shortened V by 7 bases and J by 1 base, and 18 bases separated the two germline ends. This CDR3 region has 15 residues. The CDR3, as DNA: TGTGCCAGCGCTCCGACGGGACTCGTTTCCTACGAGCAGTACTTC. Translated: CASAPTGLVSYEQYF.

As for this clonotype: One junction end does not reproduce the germline sequence, and a read error may be involved. The chain joins TRBV4-2 to TRBJ2-7; D unresolved. This CDR3 spans 13 amino acids. In germline, CDR1 is LGHNA, CDR2 YNFKEQ. The CDR3 is CASNQDPSDEQYF. As DNA, the CDR3 is TGTGCCAGCAACCAAGATCCGTCAGACGAGCAGTACTTC.